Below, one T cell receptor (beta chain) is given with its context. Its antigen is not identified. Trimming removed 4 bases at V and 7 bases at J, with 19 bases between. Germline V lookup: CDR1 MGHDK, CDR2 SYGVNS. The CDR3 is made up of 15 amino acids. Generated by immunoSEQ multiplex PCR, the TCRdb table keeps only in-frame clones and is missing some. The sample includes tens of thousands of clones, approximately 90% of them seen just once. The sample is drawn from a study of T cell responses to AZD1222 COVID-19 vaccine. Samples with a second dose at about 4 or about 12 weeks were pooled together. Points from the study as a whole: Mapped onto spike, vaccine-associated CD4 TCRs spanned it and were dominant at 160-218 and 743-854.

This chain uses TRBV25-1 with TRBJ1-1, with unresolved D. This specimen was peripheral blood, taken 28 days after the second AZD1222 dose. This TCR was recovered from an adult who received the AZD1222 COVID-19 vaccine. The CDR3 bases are TGTGCCAGCAGTGCTGGATTTCAGCTGTCGGTTGAAGCTTTCTTT. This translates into CASSAGFQLSVEAFF.